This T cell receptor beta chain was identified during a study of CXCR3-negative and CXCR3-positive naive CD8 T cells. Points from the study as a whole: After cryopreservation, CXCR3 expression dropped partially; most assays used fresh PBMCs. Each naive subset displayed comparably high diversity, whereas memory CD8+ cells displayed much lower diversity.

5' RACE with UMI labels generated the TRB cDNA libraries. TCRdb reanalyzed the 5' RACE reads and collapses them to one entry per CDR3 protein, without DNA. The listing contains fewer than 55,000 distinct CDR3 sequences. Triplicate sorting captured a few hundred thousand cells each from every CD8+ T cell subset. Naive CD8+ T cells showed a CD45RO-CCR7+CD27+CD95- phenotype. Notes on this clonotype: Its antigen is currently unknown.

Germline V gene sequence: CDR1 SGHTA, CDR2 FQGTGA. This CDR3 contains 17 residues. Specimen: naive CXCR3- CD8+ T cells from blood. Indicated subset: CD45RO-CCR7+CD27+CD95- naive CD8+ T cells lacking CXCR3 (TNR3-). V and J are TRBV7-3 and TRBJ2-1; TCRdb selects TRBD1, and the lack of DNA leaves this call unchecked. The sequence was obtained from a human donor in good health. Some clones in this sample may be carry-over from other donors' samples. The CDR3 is CASSLTGGRSSYNEQFF.